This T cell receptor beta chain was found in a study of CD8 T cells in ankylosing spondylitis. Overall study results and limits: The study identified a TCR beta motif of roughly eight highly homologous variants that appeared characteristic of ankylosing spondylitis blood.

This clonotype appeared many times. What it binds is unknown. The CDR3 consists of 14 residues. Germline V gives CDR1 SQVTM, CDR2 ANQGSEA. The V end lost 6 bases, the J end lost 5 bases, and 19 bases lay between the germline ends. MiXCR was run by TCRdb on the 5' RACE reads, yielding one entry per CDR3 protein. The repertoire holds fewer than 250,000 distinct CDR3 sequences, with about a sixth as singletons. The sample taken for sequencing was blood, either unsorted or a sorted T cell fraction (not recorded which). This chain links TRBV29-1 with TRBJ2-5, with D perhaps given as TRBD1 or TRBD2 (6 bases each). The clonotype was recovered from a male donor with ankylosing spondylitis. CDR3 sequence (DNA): TGCAGCGTCACCCCTGTGGGGGGCGGGGAGACCCAGTACTTC. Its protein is CSVTPVGGGETQYF.